The clone carrying this TCR beta chain has more than one count but fewer than ten. No antigen is known for it. The PCR contained 60 Vbeta and 13 Jbeta primers. The method was immunoSEQ multiplex PCR; TCRdb's version includes in-frame clones alone and lacks a portion of them. The sample has over 150,000 clones, 75% to 80% seen once. Though probably carrying unrecorded immune exposures, donors were nominally healthy at sampling. This record comes from a study of cytomegalovirus exposure and HLA in healthy donors. For the study at large: In an early release, HLA-typed donors contributed about 79 million unique TCR sequences. Study-wide points: In terms of immune exposure information, only CMV serostatus was available.

CDR3 length: 15 residues. J lost 5 bases, V lost 5 bases, and 9 bases had no gene match. CDR1 is SNHLY, CDR2 FYNNEI, per germline. This chain links TRBV2 with TRBJ2-5, with TRBD2 matching over 9 bases. Sequenced: PBMCs. The source of this sequence is a middle-aged woman in good health and CMV-seropositive. The CDR3 DNA is TGTGCCAGCAGTTGGGGCGGGAGGGCCGATGAGACCCAGTACTTC. It translates to CASSWGGRADETQYF.